The text below deals with one T cell receptor beta chain. Its antigen is unidentified. CDR3 size: 16 residues. CDR1 and CDR2 from the germline V gene are LGHNA and YSLEER. Deletions cut 4 bases from V and 7 bases from J, with 22 bases between. This sample stems from a study of shared clonotypes between healthy human individuals. Overall study context: CD4 naive and memory got three plates each, CD8 naive two, CD8 memory one.

Nashville, Tennessee was home to all donors, each a Caucasian adult. CD4+ cells were split into CD45RA+ naive and CD45RA-negative memory subsets. The study, taken as a whole, reports: Clonotypes that were shared across a handful of donors made up approximately 5.1% of naive CD4 clonotypes.

Method: immunoSEQ multiplex PCR; TCRdb's copy keeps in-frame clones and lacks some. The sample includes more than 1 million clones, 70% to 80% of them seen just once. The TCR sequence derives from a young man in good health. Some clones in this sample may be carry-over from other donors' samples. The V and J genes are TRBV4-3 and TRBJ2-5; D gene uncertain. Sequencing input: memory CD4+ T cells from PBMCs. Subset defined: CD45RA-negative fraction. CDR3 bases: TGCGCCAGCAGCCCCGACCGGCTCACCGATCGAGGGACCCAGTACTTC. Its protein product is CASSPDRLTDRGTQYF.